The present TCR beta chain was sequenced within a study of blood T cell repertoires in COVID-19. Study in general: The samples span acute and convalescent COVID-19 from the United States, Italy and Spain.

Authors' analysis steps: Reference gene primers were amplified, and this amplification served to estimate nucleated cell counts. Some clones are missing from TCRdb's copy, which holds only in-frame ones; the method was immunoSEQ multiplex PCR. D and trimming were read from the DNA, whereas the V and J calls and clone size are those reported in that table. Counted here are about 280,000 clones, around 86% occurring once; the ten biggest clones make up less than 1%. The CDR3 is 14 amino acids. Germline assignment: CDR1 MDHEN and CDR2 SYDVKM. Trimming took 6 bases from V and 4 from J; bases not matched to a gene: 9.

The chain couples TRBV28 to TRBJ2-7; TRBD2 matches 7 bases. The receptor was isolated from a woman aged 40 to 55 who had recovered from COVID-19. The specimen was peripheral blood. The DNA for the CDR3 is TGTGCCAGCAGGCGTCGGGAGGTGAGGTACGAGCAGTACTTC. Its protein is CASRRREVRYEQYF.